This TCR beta chain was sequenced in a study of STAT3 mutations in large granular lymphocyte leukemia. Findings and limits, study-wide: In about 30% of the 18 patients, new TCR clonotypes emerged after therapy. Variable sampling intervals and differing treatment regimens complicated linking therapy response to TCR clonal burden changes. At least one immunodominant TCR beta clonotype appeared in every T-cell large granular lymphocyte leukemia patient. Some patients had persisting codominant clonotypes that could mask small clones.

Germline V gene data show CDR1 as SGHRS and CDR2 as YFSETQ. The V gene end was trimmed by 0 bases and the J gene end by 9 bases; junction bases not matched to a gene: 7. CDR3 length equals 15 residues. As to this clone: Its antigen is unidentified.

TCRdb keeps only in-frame clones here, not all; method: immunoSEQ multiplex PCR. The data contain about 34,000 clones, around 85% of them singletons. The sequenced sample was peripheral blood mononuclear cells. This chain uses TRBV5-1 with TRBJ2-1, with 9 bases aligning to TRBD1. This receptor was taken from a man aged 55 to 70 with T-cell large granular lymphocyte leukemia. Some clones in this sample may be carry-over from other donors' samples. CDR3 in amino acids: CASSLALQGAGEQFF. The CDR3 coding sequence is TGCGCCAGCAGCTTGGCCCTACAGGGGGCGGGTGAGCAGTTCTTC.